This TCR beta chain came from a study of shared clonotypes between healthy human individuals. Some clones are missing from TCRdb's copy, which holds only in-frame ones; the method was immunoSEQ multiplex PCR. Counted here are a few million clones, more than 80% occurring once; the ten biggest clones make up around 0.14%. The study separated CD4+ cells into CD45RA+ naive and CD45RA-negative memory subsets. Study-wide points: Shared clonotypes across all four donors exceeded non-shared ones in generation probability.

Worth noting for this clone: As yet, its antigen is unknown.

The CDR3 sequence is 14 residues long. Per the germline V gene, CDR1 is SGHDN and CDR2 is FVKESK. The ends lost 1 base at V and 5 bases at J; junction bases unmatched: 3. Sequenced sample: naive CD4+ T cells sorted from blood. Subset in this sample: CD45RA+ positively selected. The chain links TRBV14 to TRBJ1-2; 8 positions match TRBD1. This TCR came from a man aged 18 to 30 in good health. The CDR3 nucleotides read TGTGCCAGCAGCCAAGTCGGACAGGGTTATGGCTACACCTTC. It yields the protein CASSQVGQGYGYTF.